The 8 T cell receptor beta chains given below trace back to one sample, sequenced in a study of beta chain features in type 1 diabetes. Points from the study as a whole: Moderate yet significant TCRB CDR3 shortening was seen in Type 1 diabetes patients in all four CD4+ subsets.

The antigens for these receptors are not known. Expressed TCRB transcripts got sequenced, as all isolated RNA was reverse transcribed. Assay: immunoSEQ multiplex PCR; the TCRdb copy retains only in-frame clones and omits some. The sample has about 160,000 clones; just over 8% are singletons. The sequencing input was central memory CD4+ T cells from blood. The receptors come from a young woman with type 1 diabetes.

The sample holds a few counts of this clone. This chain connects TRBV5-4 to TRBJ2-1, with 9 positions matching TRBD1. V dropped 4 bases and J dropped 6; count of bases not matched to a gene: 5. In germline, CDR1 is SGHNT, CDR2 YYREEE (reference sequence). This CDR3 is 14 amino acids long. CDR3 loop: CASSTGGAGNEQFF. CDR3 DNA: TGTGCCAGCAGCACAGGGGGCGCAGGCAATGAGCAGTTCTTC.

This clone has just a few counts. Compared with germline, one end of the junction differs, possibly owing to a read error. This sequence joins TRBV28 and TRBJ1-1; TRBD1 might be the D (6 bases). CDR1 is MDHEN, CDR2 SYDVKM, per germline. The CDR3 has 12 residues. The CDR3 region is CASSPGQLRSSF. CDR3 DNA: TGTGCCAGCAGCCCCGGACAGCTCCGATCTAGCTTT.

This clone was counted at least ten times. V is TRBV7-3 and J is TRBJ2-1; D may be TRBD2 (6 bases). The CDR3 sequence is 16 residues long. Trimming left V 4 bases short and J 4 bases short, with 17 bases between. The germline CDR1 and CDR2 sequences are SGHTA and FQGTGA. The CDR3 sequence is CASSSDSGTPYNEQFF. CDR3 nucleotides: TGTGCCAGCAGCTCAGATAGCGGAACCCCATACAATGAGCAGTTCTTC.

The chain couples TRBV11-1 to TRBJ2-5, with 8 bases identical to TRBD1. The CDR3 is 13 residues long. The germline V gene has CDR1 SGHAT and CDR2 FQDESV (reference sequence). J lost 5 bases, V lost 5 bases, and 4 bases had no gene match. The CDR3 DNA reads TGTGCCAGCAGCGCAGACAGGGGTGAGACCCAGTACTTC. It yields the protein CASSADRGETQYF.

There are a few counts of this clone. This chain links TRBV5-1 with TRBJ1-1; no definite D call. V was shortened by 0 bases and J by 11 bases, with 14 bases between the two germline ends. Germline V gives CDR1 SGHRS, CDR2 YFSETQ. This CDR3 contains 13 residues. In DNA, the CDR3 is TGCGCCAGCAGCTTGGATCCGAGGGAGTCTGCTTTCTTT. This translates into CASSLDPRESAFF. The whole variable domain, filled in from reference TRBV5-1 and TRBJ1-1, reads KAGVTQTPRYLIKTRGQQVTLSCSPISGHRSVSWYQQTPGQGLQFLFEYFSETQRNKGNFPGRFSGRQFSNSRSEMNVSTLELGDSALYLCASSLDPRESAFFGQGTRLTVV.

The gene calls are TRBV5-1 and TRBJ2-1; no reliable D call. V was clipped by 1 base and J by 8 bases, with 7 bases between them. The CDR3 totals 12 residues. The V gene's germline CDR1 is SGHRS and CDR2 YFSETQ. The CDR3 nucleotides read TGCGCCAGCAGCTTGCAGTTCGATGAGCAGTTCTTC. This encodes CASSLQFDEQFF.

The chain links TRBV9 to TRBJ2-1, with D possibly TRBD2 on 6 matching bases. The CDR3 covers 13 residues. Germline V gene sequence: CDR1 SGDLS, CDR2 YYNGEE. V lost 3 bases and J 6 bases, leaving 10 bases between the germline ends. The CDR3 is CASSGGDFNEQFF. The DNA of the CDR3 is TGTGCCAGCAGCGGGGGGGACTTCAATGAGCAGTTCTTC.

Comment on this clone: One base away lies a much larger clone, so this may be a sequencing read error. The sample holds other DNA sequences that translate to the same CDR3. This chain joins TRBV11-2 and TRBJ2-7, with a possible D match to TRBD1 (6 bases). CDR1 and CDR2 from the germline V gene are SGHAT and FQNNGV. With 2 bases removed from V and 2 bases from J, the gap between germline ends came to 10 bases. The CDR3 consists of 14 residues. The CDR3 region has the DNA TGTGCCAGCAGCTTACGTCAGGGGACCTACGAGCAGTACTTC. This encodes CASSLRQGTYEQYF.